These T cell receptor beta chains were read from a single sample in a study of T cell responses to AZD1222 COVID-19 vaccine. The protocol was immunoSEQ multiplex PCR, while the TCRdb copy is restricted to in-frame clones and leaves out a portion. The sample gives 100,000 or so clones, around 87% of which show up once; 10% is in the top ten. Sample: peripheral blood, taken 28 days after the second AZD1222 dose. Receptor source: an adult who received the AZD1222 COVID-19 vaccine. Each CDR3 is given with its conserved first and last residue. A D gene is named only where the DNA matches it firmly. Size values are once, few and many counts, or a class for expanded clones, and some rows have none.

J gene | V gene | D gene | clone size | CDR3 DNA | CDR3 protein
TRBJ2-7 | TRBV25-1 | NA | few | TGTGCCAGCAGTGAATTGGGTGGGGGCTCCTACGAGCAGTACTTC | CASSELGGGSYEQYF
TRBJ2-3 | TRBV7-9 | NA | NA | TGTGCCAGCAGCCGGGGGGATACGCAGTATTTT | CASSRGDTQYF
TRBJ2-2 | TRBV29-1 | TRBD2 | NA | TGCAGCGTTGGTCTGGCGGGAGTTCCCGGGGAGCTGTTTTTT | CSVGLAGVPGELFF
TRBJ1-2 | TRBV6-2/TRBV6-3 | NA | few | TGTGCCAGCAGTTACTCTTACAGGTTGGACTATGGCTACACCTTC | CASSYSYRLDYGYTF
TRBJ2-1 | TRBV7-2 | TRBD1 | NA | TGTGCCAGCAGCTTAGATGGGACAGGGGGCTACAATGAGCAGTTCTTC | CASSLDGTGGYNEQFF
TRBJ1-1 | TRBV13 | NA | NA | TGTGCCAGCAGCTTAGTCGGCCACGGGAACACTGAAGCTTTCTTT | CASSLVGHGNTEAFF
TRBJ1-1 | TRBV6-5 | TRBD1 | once | TGTGCCAGTATTGACAGGGTGAACACTGAAGCTTTCTTT | CASIDRVNTEAFF
TRBJ1-5 | TRBV19 | NA | NA | TGTGCCAGTAGTATGATGGCAGCAGTAGATCAGCCCCAGCATTTT | CASSMMAAVDQPQHF
TRBJ2-1 | TRBV9 | NA | NA | TGTGCCAGCAGCGTTCAAACGCAGGCTGAGCAGTTCTTC | CASSVQTQAEQFF
TRBJ2-1 | TRBV5-1 | NA | NA | TGCGCCAGCAGCTTACAGGGCCGTGAGCAGTTCTTC | CASSLQGREQFF
TRBJ1-2 | TRBV6-5 | NA | once | TGTGCCAGCAGTTACGGCGGGCTATATGGCTACACCTTC | CASSYGGLYGYTF
TRBJ2-3 | TRBV9 | TRBD1 | NA | TGTGCCAGCAGCACCCTGACAGGGCCAAGCACAGATACGCAGTATTTT | CASSTLTGPSTDTQYF
TRBJ1-4 | TRBV18 | TRBD1 | NA | TGTGCCAGCTCCCAGACCGGGACAGGGAAGGACATTGAAAAACTGTTTTTT | CASSQTGTGKDIEKLFF
TRBJ2-3 | TRBV5-4 | NA | NA | TGTGCCAGCAGCCGACAGAGTTCCACAGATACGCAGTATTTT | CASSRQSSTDTQYF
TRBJ2-2 | TRBV5-4 | TRBD2 | NA | TGTGCCAGCAGCTTGGGGCTAGCGGGAGGGCAGCGGGCCGGGGAGCTGTTTTTT | CASSLGLAGGQRAGELFF
TRBJ1-5 | TRBV19 | NA | few | TGTGCCAGTAGTCGACAGCAGGGTGATAGCAATCAGCCCCAGCATTTT | CASSRQQGDSNQPQHF
TRBJ2-7 | TRBV6-6 | NA | NA | TGTGCCAGCTCCCTATGGGGGTCCTACGAGCAGTACTTC | CASSLWGSYEQYF
TRBJ2-3 | TRBV5-1 | NA | NA | TGCGCCAGCAGCTTGGAGTACCTAGGAATGACAGATACGCAGTATTTT | CASSLEYLGMTDTQYF
TRBJ2-1 | TRBV15 | TRBD2 | NA | TGTGCCACCAGCAGAGATAGCGGGGGGGCCGGTGAGCAGTTCTTC | CATSRDSGGAGEQFF
TRBJ2-1 | TRBV4-2 | TRBD2 | NA | TGTGCCAGCAGCCTTGAGCGGGGGAGCTCCTACAATGAGCAGTTCTTC | CASSLERGSSYNEQFF
TRBJ2-5 | TRBV21-1 | NA | NA | TGTGCCAGCAGCACCCCCGGAGGCGGGAGGGCCTTTTACAGTGGAGAAGAGACCCAGTACTTC | CASSTPGGGRAFYSGEETQYF
TRBJ1-2 | TRBV5-1 | NA | NA | TGCGCCAGCAGCCGCGAGGGGGGGCTGAGCTATGGCTACACCTTC | CASSREGGLSYGYTF
TRBJ1-1 | TRBV27 | NA | NA | TGTGCCAGCAGTGGTGAGGGCTGGAACACTGAAGCTTTCTTT | CASSGEGWNTEAFF
TRBJ1-2 | TRBV3-1/TRBV3-2 | NA | NA | TGTGCCAGCAGCCAAGGAGACGGTGGCTACACCTTC | CASSQGDGGYTF
TRBJ2-1 | TRBV2 | NA | NA | TGTGCCAGCAGTGAGTTTGCAGCCCGGTTCTTC | CASSEFAARFF
TRBJ2-7 | TRBV10-1 | TRBD1 | NA | TGCGCCAGCCTCCCGGACAGGACCCCCTACGAGCAGTACTTC | CASLPDRTPYEQYF
TRBJ2-7 | TRBV5-6 | NA | NA | TGTGCCAGCAGCTTGTTCGTCAGGGGCTACGAGCAGTACTTC | CASSLFVRGYEQYF
TRBJ2-2 | TRBV5-1 | TRBD1 | NA | TGCGCCAGCAGTCAAAGGGACAGAGGCGCCGGGGAGCTGTTTTTT | CASSQRDRGAGELFF
TRBJ1-4 | TRBV3-1/TRBV3-2 | TRBD1 | NA | TGTGCCAGCAGCGCGAACAGGGGGTCTGAAAAACTGTTTTTT | CASSANRGSEKLFF
TRBJ1-1 | TRBV5-4 | NA | NA | TGTGCCAGCAGCTTGTATTCCTTGCTGAACACTGAAGCTTTCTTT | CASSLYSLLNTEAFF
TRBJ2-7 | TRBV5-1 | TRBD2 | NA | TGCGCCAGCAGCTTCAGCGGGACCTACGAGCAGTACTTC | CASSFSGTYEQYF
TRBJ2-7 | TRBV5-4 | NA | NA | TGTGCCAGCAGCCCTCGAGGAGGCTACGAGCAGTACTTC | CASSPRGGYEQYF
TRBJ2-7 | TRBV7-9 | NA | NA | TGTGCCAGCAGCTTACCCGGACGGAGCGAGCAGTACTTC | CASSLPGRSEQYF
TRBJ2-7 | TRBV19 | NA | once | TGTGCCAGTAGTATCCCCGGGAGCTCCTACGAGCAGTACTTC | CASSIPGSSYEQYF
TRBJ1-3 | TRBV9 | NA | once | TGTGCCAGCAGCGTAGCTACCAGCTCTGGAAACACCATATATTTT | CASSVATSSGNTIYF
TRBJ1-4 | TRBV9 | NA | NA | TGTGCCAGCAGCGTAGAGGGGGTTATAGGGGAAAAACTGTTTTTT | CASSVEGVIGEKLFF
TRBJ1-5 | TRBV6-5 | NA | once | TGTGCCAGCACCCCCGGGAGGGGGAATCAGCCCCAGCATTTT | CASTPGRGNQPQHF
TRBJ2-1 | TRBV10-3 | TRBD2 | NA | TGTGCCATCAGTGAACGACTAGCGGGATGGGACAATGAGCAGTTCTTC | CAISERLAGWDNEQFF
TRBJ2-7 | TRBV19 | TRBD1 | NA | TGTGCCAGTAGTCGCGGACAGGGTCTCTACGAGCAGTACTTC | CASSRGQGLYEQYF
TRBJ1-4 | TRBV29-1 | NA | few | TGCAGCGTGCAGCAAGGGCTGGCTAATGAAAAACTGTTTTTT | CSVQQGLANEKLFF
TRBJ1-1 | TRBV6-4 | TRBD1 | NA | TGTGCCAGTAAAACCCACAGGGGGCGGACTGAAGCTTTCTTT | CASKTHRGRTEAFF
TRBJ1-3 | TRBV30 | NA | NA | TGTGCCTGGACAGAGACAAACACCATATATTTT | CAWTETNTIYF
TRBJ1-2 | TRBV7-3 | NA | NA | TGTGCCAGCAGCTTAATACCCGGAGACTATGGCTACACCTTC | CASSLIPGDYGYTF
TRBJ2-7 | TRBV4-3 | NA | NA | TGCGCCAGCAGCCACGAACTAGCTGCCTACGAGCAGTACTTC | CASSHELAAYEQYF
TRBJ2-2 | TRBV9 | NA | once | TGTGCCAGCAGCGTAGTGGATACCGGGGAGCTGTTTTTT | CASSVVDTGELFF
TRBJ2-2 | TRBV5-4 | TRBD2 | NA | TGTGCCAGCAGCAGCGCGGGGGGGCGAACCGGGGAGCTGTTTTTT | CASSSAGGRTGELFF
TRBJ2-1 | TRBV28 | NA | NA | TGTGCCAGCACCCGAGATTCCTATGAGCAGTTCTTC | CASTRDSYEQFF
TRBJ2-6 | TRBV9 | TRBD1 | NA | TGTGCCAGCAGCTTATCACAGGGGGCAGGTGGGGCCAACGTCCTGACTTTC | CASSLSQGAGGANVLTF
TRBJ2-7 | TRBV19 | TRBD1 | NA | TGTGCCAGCTCGGACAGGGCGCAATACGAGCAGTACTTC | CASSDRAQYEQYF
TRBJ2-1 | TRBV18 | NA | few | TGTGCCAGCTCATTTAGCGGGGACAGCTCCTACAATGAGCAGTTCTTC | CASSFSGDSSYNEQFF
TRBJ2-7 | TRBV19 | NA | NA | TGTGCCAGTAGAGGGTTCTCCTACGAGCAGTACTTC | CASRGFSYEQYF